A selection of T cell receptor beta chains follows, all from one sample in a study of beta chain features in type 1 diabetes. The protocol was immunoSEQ multiplex PCR, while the TCRdb copy is restricted to in-frame clones and leaves out a portion. The sample contains hundreds of thousands of clones, 15% to 18% of which appear only once. The sequencing sample was made of naive CD4+ T cells from blood. These receptors all stem from a man younger than 35 in good health. Each CDR3 is given without its conserved first and last residue. Each record gives: V gene, CDR3 protein.

v_gene: TRBV19
CDR3aa: ASTFSGANTGELF

v_gene: TRBV6-5
CDR3aa: ASSYSLRRGEKLF

v_gene: TRBV4-3
CDR3aa: ASSRGSYNEQF

v_gene: TRBV7-8
CDR3aa: ASSPSREETQY

v_gene: TRBV9
CDR3aa: ASSPGTSAPTGELF

v_gene: TRBV15
CDR3aa: ATSREAGRTYNEQF

v_gene: TRBV2
CDR3aa: ASSVLEKNSPLH

v_gene: TRBV7-2
CDR3aa: ASSQGMNTEAF

v_gene: TRBV6-1
CDR3aa: ASSESGGFQPQH

v_gene: TRBV19
CDR3aa: ASSRDRTDTQY

v_gene: TRBV12-5
CDR3aa: ASGLRLAGNTGELF

v_gene: TRBV9
CDR3aa: ASSPSVGLAEYNEQF

v_gene: TRBV6-5
CDR3aa: ASSPFGYT

v_gene: TRBV30
CDR3aa: AWSGAGTGNTEAF

v_gene: TRBV28
CDR3aa: ASSLQGSDQPQH

v_gene: TRBV10-3
CDR3aa: AIRAYTEAF

v_gene: TRBV18
CDR3aa: ASSPLLAGINYGYT

v_gene: TRBV29-1
CDR3aa: SVEGRGGSGYT

v_gene: TRBV18
CDR3aa: ASSLRTGETEAF

v_gene: TRBV28
CDR3aa: ASPETDAAFKLF

v_gene: TRBV5-1
CDR3aa: ASLPGEWGDEQF

v_gene: TRBV5-6
CDR3aa: ASSSRQGRVFNEQF

v_gene: TRBV18
CDR3aa: ASSPTTDSYEQY

v_gene: TRBV11-2
CDR3aa: ASSLEAGYGYT

v_gene: TRBV28
CDR3aa: ASSPQRSRGQMGQQY

v_gene: TRBV7-9
CDR3aa: ASSWDRAT

v_gene: TRBV6-1
CDR3aa: ASRKTGGRDYGYT

v_gene: TRBV13
CDR3aa: ASSLRRFGQPQH

v_gene: TRBV11-3
CDR3aa: ASSLGAWTTDTQY

v_gene: TRBV27
CDR3aa: ASSSAGLAGSHEQY

v_gene: TRBV4-3
CDR3aa: ASSRNPAGQDNEQF

v_gene: TRBV18
CDR3aa: ASSFGQGNGYT

v_gene: TRBV4-2
CDR3aa: ASSQVGGYNEQF

v_gene: TRBV5-1
CDR3aa: ASSFLIGRTGGGMNTEAF

v_gene: TRBV4-1
CDR3aa: ASSSQMINEKLF

v_gene: TRBV4-3
CDR3aa: ASSQRYQETQY

v_gene: TRBV7-2
CDR3aa: ASSLAWAGNTIY

v_gene: TRBV6-1
CDR3aa: ASSDAGGLGEQF

v_gene: TRBV5-1
CDR3aa: ASTSSTDTQY

v_gene: TRBV9
CDR3aa: ASSVGELAHTQY